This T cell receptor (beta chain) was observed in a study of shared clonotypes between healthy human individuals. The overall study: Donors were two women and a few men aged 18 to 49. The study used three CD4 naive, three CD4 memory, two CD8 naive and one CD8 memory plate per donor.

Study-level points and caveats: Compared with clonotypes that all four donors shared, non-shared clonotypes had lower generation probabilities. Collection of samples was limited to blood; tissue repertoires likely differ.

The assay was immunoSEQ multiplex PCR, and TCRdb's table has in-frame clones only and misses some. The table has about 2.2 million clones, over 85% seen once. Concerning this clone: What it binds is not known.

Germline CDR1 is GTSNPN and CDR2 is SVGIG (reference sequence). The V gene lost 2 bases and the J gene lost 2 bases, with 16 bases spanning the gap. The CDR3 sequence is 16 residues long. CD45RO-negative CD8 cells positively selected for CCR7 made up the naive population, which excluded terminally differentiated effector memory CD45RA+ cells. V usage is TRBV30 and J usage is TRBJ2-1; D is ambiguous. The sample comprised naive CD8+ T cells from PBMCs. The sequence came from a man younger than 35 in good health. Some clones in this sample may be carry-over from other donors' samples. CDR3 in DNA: TGTGCCTGGAGTTACATGGGTGGGGTAGCCTACAATGAGCAGTTCTTC. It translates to CAWSYMGGVAYNEQFF.